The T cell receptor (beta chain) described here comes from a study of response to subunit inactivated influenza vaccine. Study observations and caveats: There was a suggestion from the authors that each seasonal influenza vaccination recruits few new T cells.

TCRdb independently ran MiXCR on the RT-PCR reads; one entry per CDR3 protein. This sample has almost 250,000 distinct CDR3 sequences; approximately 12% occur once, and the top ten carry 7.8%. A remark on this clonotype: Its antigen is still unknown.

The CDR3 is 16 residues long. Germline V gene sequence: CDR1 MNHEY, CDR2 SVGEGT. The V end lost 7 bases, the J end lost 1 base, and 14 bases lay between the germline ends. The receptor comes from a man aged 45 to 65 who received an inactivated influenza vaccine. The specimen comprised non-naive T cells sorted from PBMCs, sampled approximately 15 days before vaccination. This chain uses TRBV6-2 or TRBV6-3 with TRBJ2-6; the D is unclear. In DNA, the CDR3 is TGTGCCAGCACCCATCTCGGCATTTCTGGGGCCAACGTCCTGACTTTC. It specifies CASTHLGISGANVLTF.